This T cell receptor (beta chain) was sequenced for a study of T cells in Graves' hyperthyroidism and ophthalmopathy. Study-level findings and limits: Ophthalmopathy onset followed model prediction by a median approximately 7 months.

Authors of the study amplified TCR beta CDR3 regions from RNA transcripts. HTBI primers were used for first-round RT-PCR of the TCR CDR3. A single record per CDR3 protein comes from TCRdb applying MiXCR to the multiplex PCR reads. The table shows more than 650,000 distinct CDR3 sequences, with 13% to 15% occurring only once. Comments on this clonotype: Its antigen is as yet unknown.

Reasons for excluding patients were uncontrolled infection, other autoimmune disease, pregnancy or lactation. Diagnostic decisions used clinical symptoms, serum thyroxine and TRAb, thyroid ultrasound and orbital computed tomography. The length of the CDR3 is 12 residues. Germline CDR1 reads SGHDN; CDR2 reads FVKESK. The TCR originated in a woman aged 18-29 years with Graves' hyperthyroidism. Sequenced: blood. This chain joins TRBV14 and TRBJ2-7; 8 positions match TRBD2. The CDR3 loop is CDRREVPWEQYF. In DNA form, the CDR3 reads TGTGATCGGCGGGAGGTTCCGTGGGAGCAGTACTTC.